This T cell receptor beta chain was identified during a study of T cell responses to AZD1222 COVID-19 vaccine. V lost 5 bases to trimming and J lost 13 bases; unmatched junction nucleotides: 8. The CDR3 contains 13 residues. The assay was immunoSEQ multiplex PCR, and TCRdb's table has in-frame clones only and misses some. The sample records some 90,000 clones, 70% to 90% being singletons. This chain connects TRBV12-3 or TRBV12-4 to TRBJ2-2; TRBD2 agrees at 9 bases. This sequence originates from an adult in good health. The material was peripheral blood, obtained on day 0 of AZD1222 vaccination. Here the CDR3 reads CASSLGLASPLFF. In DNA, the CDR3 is TGTGCCAGCAGTCTGGGACTAGCTAGTCCGCTGTTTTTT.